The present entry profiles one T cell receptor (beta chain) with its context. The antigen it recognizes is unknown. No base-level quality is on record; no much larger clone is a single base apart. Without any cell sorting, total RNA and DNA were co-extracted from about 20-30 mg of bulk tissue using the AllPrep DNA/RNA mini kit. Surgical resection was performed in China between November 2015 and March 2016 on four to six patients with histopathologically diagnosed primary liver carcinoma. At the time of sampling, the patients had chronic HBV infection and had not received any treatment. Each tumor was sampled at five spatially separated regions: the superior, inferior, left-lateral and right-lateral poles and the tumor centre. Histological examination found more than 80% viable tumor cells in every tumor sample. Fresh tumor and adjacent tissue pieces were bisected; one half was stored in RNAlater at -80°C, the other sent for histology.

Starting from 450 to 500 ng total RNA, TCRbeta-specific cDNA was produced by reverse transcription with a constant-region primer and ProtoScript II reverse transcriptase. TCRbeta libraries were built with three nested multiplex PCR rounds, a slightly modified ARM-PCR procedure. Multiplex TRBV1-TRBV30 forward primers and a Cbeta reverse primer were used in the first two PCR rounds, each of which was run for around 9 cycles. Sample barcodes and Illumina adapters were added in a final 25-cycle PCR with Deep VentR polymerase. Before sequencing, amplicons between 200 and 500 bp were purified from gel using a QIAquick gel extraction kit. An Illumina HiSeq 2500 was used to sequence the TCRbeta amplicons with 250-bp paired-end reads. The study's processing was this. Reads were quality-trimmed with Trimmomatic v0.33, and paired reads were merged with FLASH v1.2.11 to recover full CDR3 sequences. MiGEC v1.2.1b assigned V, D and J germline segments to the rearranged TCRbeta sequences. Clonotype statistics and Shannon-Wiener diversity indices were calculated with VDJtools v1.0.0. Except for diversity analysis, only the 250 most abundant clonotypes of each sample were used in subsequent analyses to reduce sampling bias. TCRdb reran the public reads through fastp at Q25 and MiXCR, keeping productive beta chains. Each entry merges the rows of one CDR3 protein and shows their most common DNA and genes. The V and J calls shown here were made by TCRdb, not taken from the authors' results. For this sample there are 70,000 to 75,000 distinct CDR3 sequences; roughly 69% appear just once. The ten top clones hold 28% of the sample.

These data are taken from a study of tumor-infiltrating lymphocytes in primary liver carcinoma (dated by TCRdb to 2017 to 2019). A note on the overall study: Hepatocellular carcinoma (four) or combined HCC and intrahepatic cholangiocarcinoma (one) was present in the five patients, who were three men and two women aged 30 to 69 years. Each sample produced roughly 3.65 to 7.13 million productive TCRbeta reads, and read depth showed no significant difference between tissue types. The five patients had tumors staged T1-T3 N0M0, with maximum diameters ranging from roughly 4 to 10 cm. TCRbeta repertoire sequencing covered 35 specimens from 5 patients: around 25 tumor regions, 5 adjacent noncancerous liver tissues and 5 peripheral blood samples. The study combined TCRbeta repertoire sequencing, expression microarrays and whole-exome sequencing across five regions of each liver tumor, with adjacent normal tissue and blood. To link TCRbeta repertoire diversity with the local molecular phenotype, the 25 to 30 tumor region samples were profiled using Agilent mRNA microarrays. Repertoires from technical replicates were highly reproducible, with mean shared-clone rates approximately 0.92 and correlation coefficients above 0.95. The research as a whole found: Only about 8-25% of top clones were found in all five regions of a tumor, suggesting spatial heterogeneity of tumor-infiltrating T cells. Comparison of CD4+ and CD8+ T cell repertoires was precluded by the use of bulk unsorted samples. Pairs of tumor regions showed greater repertoire overlap (mean roughly 36%) than tumor-adjacent pairs (about 17%) or tumor-blood pairs (around 15%), which is consistent with antigen-driven expansion. Because sequencing covered only the TCR beta chain and unpaired alpha chains were not captured, true repertoire diversity is likely underestimated. The study included only four to six patients, and the authors note findings should be validated in a larger study. Compared with blood, tumors had a significantly larger share of the repertoire taken up by the top 250 clones (p = 0.039).

The cysteine opens and the phenylalanine closes a CDR3 of 14 amino acids. Only CDR3 DNA is held: 42 bases, read in frame from base 1. The germline V gene supplies CDR1 MNHEY and CDR2 SVGAGI. V loses 2 bases, J loses 4 bases, and the germline ends lie 9 bases apart. What was sequenced was liver tumor tissue from sampling region 4. Per the publication, the cell subset or site label means: tumor region T4, right-lateral pole. The chain employs TRBV6-5 and TRBJ2-1; TRBD1 is a weak D gene call, 5 bases matching. This clonotype originated in a man aged 35 to 55 with primary liver carcinoma and hepatitis B virus infection. In nucleotide form, the sequence is TGTGCCAGCAGTTACGGGGCAGGATACAATGAGCAGTTCTTC. This sequence encodes CASSYGAGYNEQFF.